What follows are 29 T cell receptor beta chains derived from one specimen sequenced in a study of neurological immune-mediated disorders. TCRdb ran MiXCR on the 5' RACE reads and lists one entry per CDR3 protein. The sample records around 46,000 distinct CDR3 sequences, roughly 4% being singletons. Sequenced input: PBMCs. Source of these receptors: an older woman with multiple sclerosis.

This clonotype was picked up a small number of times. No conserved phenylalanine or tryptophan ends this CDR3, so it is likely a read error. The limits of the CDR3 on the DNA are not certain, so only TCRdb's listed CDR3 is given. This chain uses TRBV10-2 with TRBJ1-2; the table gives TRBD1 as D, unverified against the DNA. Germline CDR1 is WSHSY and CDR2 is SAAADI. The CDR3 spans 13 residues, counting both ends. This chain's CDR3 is CASRTGGENGYTC.

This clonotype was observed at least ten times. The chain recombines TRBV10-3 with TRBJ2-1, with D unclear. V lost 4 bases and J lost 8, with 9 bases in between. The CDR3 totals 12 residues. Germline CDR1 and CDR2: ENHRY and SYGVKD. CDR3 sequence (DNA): TGTGCCATCAGTGCTAGGTTTGATGAGCAGTTCTTC. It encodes CAISARFDEQFF.

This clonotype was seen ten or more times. This CDR3 is CASSLNGQGFFEQYF. The DNA for the CDR3 is TGTGCCAGCAGCCTCAACGGACAGGGGTTTTTTGAGCAGTACTTC. V and J are TRBV11-2 and TRBJ2-7; 9 bases line up with TRBD1. V trimming: 5 bases; J trimming: 7 bases; junction bases outside the gene matches: 12. Germline loops: CDR1 SGHAT, CDR2 FQNNGV. The CDR3 runs 15 residues.

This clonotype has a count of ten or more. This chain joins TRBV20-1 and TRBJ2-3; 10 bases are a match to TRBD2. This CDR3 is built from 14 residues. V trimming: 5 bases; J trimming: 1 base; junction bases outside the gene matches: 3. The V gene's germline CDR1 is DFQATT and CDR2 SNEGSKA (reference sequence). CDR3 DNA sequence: TGCAGTGCTTTAAGCGGGGGGGGCACAGATACGCAGTATTTT. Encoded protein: CSALSGGGTDTQYF.

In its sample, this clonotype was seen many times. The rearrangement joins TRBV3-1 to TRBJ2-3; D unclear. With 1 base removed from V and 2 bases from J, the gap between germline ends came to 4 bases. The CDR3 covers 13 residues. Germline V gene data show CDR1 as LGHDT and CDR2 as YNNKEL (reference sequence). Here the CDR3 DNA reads TGTGCCAGCAGCCAAGGCGCCACAGATACGCAGTATTTT. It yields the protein CASSQGATDTQYF.

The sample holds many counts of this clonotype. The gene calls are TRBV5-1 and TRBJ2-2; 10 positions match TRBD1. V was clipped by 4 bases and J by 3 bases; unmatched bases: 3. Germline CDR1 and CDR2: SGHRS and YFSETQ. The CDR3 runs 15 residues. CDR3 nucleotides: TGCGCCAGCAGCACCGGACAGGGGGACACCGGGGAGCTGTTTTTT. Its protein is CASSTGQGDTGELFF. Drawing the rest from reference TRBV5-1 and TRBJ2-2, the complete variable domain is KAGVTQTPRYLIKTRGQQVTLSCSPISGHRSVSWYQQTPGQGLQFLFEYFSETQRNKGNFPGRFSGRQFSNSRSEMNVSTLELGDSALYLCASSTGQGDTGELFFGEGSRLTVL.

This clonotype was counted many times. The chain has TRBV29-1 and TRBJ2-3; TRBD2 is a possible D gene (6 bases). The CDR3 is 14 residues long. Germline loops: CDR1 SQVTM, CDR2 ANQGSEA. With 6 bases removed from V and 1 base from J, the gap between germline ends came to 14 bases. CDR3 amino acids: CSVAAGSGTDTQYF. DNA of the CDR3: TGCAGCGTCGCCGCGGGGTCAGGCACAGATACGCAGTATTTT.

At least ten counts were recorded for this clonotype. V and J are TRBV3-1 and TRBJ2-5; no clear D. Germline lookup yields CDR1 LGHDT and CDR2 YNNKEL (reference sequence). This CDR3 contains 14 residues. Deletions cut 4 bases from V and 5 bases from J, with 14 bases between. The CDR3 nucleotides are TGTGCCAGCAGCCTCCTGGCTCTTCGTGAGACCCAGTACTTC. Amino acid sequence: CASSLLALRETQYF.

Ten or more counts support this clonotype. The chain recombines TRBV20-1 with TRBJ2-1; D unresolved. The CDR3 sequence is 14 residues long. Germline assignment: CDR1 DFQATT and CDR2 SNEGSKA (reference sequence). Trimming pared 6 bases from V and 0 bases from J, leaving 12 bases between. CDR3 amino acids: CSAISRSSYNEQFF. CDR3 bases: TGCAGTGCCATTAGCCGGAGCTCCTACAATGAGCAGTTCTTC.

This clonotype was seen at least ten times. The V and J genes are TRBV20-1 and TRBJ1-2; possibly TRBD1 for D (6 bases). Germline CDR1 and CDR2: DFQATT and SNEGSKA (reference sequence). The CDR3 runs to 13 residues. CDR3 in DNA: TGCACCGGTTGGGGGGCCCTTAACTATGGCTACACCTTC. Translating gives CTGWGALNYGYTF.

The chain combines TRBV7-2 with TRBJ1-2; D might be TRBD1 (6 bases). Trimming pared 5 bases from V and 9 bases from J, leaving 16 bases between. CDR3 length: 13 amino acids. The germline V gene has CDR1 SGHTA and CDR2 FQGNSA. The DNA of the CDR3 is TGTGCCAGCAGCCTGGAGGGGGGTAGAAGCTACACCTTC. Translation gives CASSLEGGRSYTF. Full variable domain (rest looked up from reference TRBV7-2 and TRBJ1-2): GAGVSQSPSNKVTEKGKDVELRCDPISGHTALYWYRQSLGQGLEFLIYFQGNSAPDKSGLPSDRFSAERTGGSVSTLTIQRTQQEDSAVYLCASSLEGGRSYTFGSGTRLTVV.

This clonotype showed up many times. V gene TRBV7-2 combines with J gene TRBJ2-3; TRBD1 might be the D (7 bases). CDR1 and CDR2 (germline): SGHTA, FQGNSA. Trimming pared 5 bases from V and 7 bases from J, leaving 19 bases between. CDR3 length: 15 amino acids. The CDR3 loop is CASSPQGGGGNTQYF. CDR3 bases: TGTGCCAGCAGCCCTCAGGGGGGAGGCGGGAATACGCAGTATTTT.

DNA for the CDR3: TGCGCCAGCAGCCGATTCCCGGACAAGACTAGCGGGAGCGGTGAGCAGTTCTTC. It is translated as CASSRFPDKTSGSGEQFF. The chain combines TRBV4-1 with TRBJ2-1, with TRBD2 matching over 12 bases. The V and J ends lost 4 bases and 9 bases, in that order; junction bases with no gene match: 16. This CDR3 spans 18 amino acids. CDR1 is MGHRA and CDR2 is YSYEKL in the germline V gene.

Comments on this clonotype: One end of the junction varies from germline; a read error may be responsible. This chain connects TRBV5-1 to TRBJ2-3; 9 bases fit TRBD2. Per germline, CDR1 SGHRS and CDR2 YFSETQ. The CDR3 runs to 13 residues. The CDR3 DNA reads TGCACCAGCAGCTTAAATAGCGGGAGAACGCAGTATTTT. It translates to CTSSLNSGRTQYF.

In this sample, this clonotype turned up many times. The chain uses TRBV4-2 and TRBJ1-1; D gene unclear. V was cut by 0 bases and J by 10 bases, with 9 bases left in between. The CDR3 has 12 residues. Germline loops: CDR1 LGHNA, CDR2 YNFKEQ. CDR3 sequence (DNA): TGTGCCAGCAGCCAAGAGCCCCCCTCAGCTTTCTTT. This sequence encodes CASSQEPPSAFF.

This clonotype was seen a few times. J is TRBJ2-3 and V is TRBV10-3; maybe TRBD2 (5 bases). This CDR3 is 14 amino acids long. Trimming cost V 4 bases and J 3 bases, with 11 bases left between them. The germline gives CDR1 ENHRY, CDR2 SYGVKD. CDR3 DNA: TGTGCCATCAGTGGAGGGTCTGGGACAGATACGCAGTATTTT. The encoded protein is CAISGGSGTDTQYF.

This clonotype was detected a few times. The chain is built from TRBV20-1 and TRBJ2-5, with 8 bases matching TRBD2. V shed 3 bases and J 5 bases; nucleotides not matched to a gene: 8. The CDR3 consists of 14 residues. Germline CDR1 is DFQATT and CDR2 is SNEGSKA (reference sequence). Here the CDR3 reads CSASGGAGMETQYF. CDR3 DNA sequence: TGCAGTGCTAGCGGGGGGGCAGGGATGGAGACCCAGTACTTC.

CDR3 protein: CSADLGTSGRNNEQFF. The CDR3 nucleotides read TGCAGTGCCGACCTCGGGACTAGCGGGAGGAACAATGAGCAGTTCTTC. This chain joins TRBV20-1 and TRBJ2-1; TRBD2 matches at 15 bases. The germline V gene has CDR1 DFQATT and CDR2 SNEGSKA (reference sequence). The CDR3 length is 16 residues. After removal of 6 bases from V and 5 bases from J, the junction contained 8 bases not matched to a gene.

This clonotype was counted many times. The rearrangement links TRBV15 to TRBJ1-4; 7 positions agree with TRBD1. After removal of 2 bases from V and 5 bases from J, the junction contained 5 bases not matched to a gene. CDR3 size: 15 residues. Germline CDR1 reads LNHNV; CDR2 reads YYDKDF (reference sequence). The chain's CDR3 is CATSRRQGGNEKLFF. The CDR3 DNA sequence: TGTGCCACCAGCAGAAGGCAGGGGGGGAATGAAAAACTGTTTTTT.

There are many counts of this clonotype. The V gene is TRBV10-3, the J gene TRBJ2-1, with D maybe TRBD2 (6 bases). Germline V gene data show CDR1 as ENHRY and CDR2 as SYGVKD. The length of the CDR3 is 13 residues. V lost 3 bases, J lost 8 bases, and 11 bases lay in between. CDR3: CAISDGRGHEQFF. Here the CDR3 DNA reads TGTGCCATCAGTGACGGGAGAGGCCATGAGCAGTTCTTC.

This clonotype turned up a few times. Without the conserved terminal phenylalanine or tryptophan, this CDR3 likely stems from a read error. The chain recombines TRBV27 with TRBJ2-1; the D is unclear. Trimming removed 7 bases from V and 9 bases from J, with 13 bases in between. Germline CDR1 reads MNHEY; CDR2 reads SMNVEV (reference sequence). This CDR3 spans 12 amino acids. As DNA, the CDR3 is TGTGCCAGCAAAAGCCTGGTGGCTGAGCAGTTCTAC. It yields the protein CASKSLVAEQFY.

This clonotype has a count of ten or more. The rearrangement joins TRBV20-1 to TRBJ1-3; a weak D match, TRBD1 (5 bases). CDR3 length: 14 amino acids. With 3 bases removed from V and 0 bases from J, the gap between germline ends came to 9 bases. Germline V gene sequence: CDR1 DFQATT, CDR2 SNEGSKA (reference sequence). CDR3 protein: CSASSGASGNTIYF. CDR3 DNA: TGCAGTGCTAGTTCCGGGGCCTCTGGAAACACCATATATTTT.

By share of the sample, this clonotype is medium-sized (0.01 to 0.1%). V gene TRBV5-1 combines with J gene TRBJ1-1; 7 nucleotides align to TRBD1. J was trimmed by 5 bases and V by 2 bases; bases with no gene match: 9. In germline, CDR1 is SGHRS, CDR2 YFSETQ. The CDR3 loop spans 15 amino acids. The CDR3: CASSFLRQGTTEAFF. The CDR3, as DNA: TGCGCCAGCAGCTTCCTCCGACAGGGAACAACTGAAGCTTTCTTT. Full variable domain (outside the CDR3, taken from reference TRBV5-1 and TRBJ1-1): KAGVTQTPRYLIKTRGQQVTLSCSPISGHRSVSWYQQTPGQGLQFLFEYFSETQRNKGNFPGRFSGRQFSNSRSEMNVSTLELGDSALYLCASSFLRQGTTEAFFGQGTRLTVV.

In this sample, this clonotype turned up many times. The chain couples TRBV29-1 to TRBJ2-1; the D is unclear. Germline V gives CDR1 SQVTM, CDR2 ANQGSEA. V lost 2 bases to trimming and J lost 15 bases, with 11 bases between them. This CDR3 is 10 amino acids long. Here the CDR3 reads CSVEIVGLFF. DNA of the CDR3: TGCAGCGTTGAAATAGTAGGGCTGTTCTTC.

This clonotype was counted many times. The CDR3 loop reads CSARLALLPETQYF. The CDR3 DNA follows: TGCAGTGCTAGACTAGCATTATTACCCGAGACCCAGTACTTC. The chain employs TRBV20-1 and TRBJ2-5; tentatively, D is TRBD2 (5 bases). V lost 2 bases to trimming and J lost 5 bases, with 15 bases between them. Germline V gene sequence: CDR1 DFQATT, CDR2 SNEGSKA (reference sequence). CDR3 length: 14 residues.

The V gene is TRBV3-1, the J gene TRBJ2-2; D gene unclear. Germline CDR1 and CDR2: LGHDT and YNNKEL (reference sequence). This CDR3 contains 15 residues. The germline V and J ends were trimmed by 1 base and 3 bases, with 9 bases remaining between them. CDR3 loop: CASSQVFGDTGELFF. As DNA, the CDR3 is TGTGCCAGCAGCCAAGTTTTTGGGGACACCGGGGAGCTGTTTTTT.

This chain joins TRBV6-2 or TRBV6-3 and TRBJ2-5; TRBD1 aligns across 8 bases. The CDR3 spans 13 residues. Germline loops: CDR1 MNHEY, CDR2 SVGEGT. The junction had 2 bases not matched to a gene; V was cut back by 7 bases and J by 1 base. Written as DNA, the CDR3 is TGTGCCAGCAAAGGGACAGGCCAAGAGACCCAGTACTTC. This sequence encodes CASKGTGQETQYF.

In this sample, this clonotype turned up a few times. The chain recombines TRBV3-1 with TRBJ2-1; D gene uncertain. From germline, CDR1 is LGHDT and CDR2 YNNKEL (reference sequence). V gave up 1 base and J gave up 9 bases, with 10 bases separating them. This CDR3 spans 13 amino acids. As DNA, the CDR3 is TGTGCCAGCAGCCAAGTTTCCTTCGGTGAGCAGTTCTTC. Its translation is CASSQVSFGEQFF.

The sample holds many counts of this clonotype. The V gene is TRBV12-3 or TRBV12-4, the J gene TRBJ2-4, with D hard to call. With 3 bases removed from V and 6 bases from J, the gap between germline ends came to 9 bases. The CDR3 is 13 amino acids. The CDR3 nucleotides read TGTGCCAGCAGTTTTGCAGGTGGAAACATTCAGTACTTC. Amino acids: CASSFAGGNIQYF.